Below are 18 T cell receptor beta chains sequenced from a single sample in a study of shared clonotypes between healthy human individuals. The data were produced by immunoSEQ multiplex PCR, yet TCRdb's version contains in-frame clones alone and is incomplete. The sample has about 1 million clones, 70% to 80% seen once; the top ten hold nearly 1.5%. The sequencing sample was made of memory CD4+ T cells sorted from blood. Specified subset: CD45RA-negative fraction. These receptors all stem from a man younger than 35 in good health.

This clone was seen at least ten times. The genes are TRBV28 and TRBJ1-1; D remains ambiguous. The V end was cut by 6 bases, the J end by 2 bases, with 4 bases between. CDR3 length equals 11 residues. Germline lookup yields CDR1 MDHEN and CDR2 SYDVKM. This CDR3 is CASSPNTEAFF. The CDR3 DNA reads TGTGCCAGCAGCCCAAACACTGAAGCTTTCTTT. The full variable domain, with the rest looked up from reference TRBV28 and TRBJ1-1, is DVKVTQSSRYLVKRTGEKVFLECVQDMDHENMFWYRQDPGLGLRLIYFSYDVKMKEKGDIPEGYSVSREKKERFSLILESASTNQTSMYLCASSPNTEAFFGQGTRLTVV.

This chain links TRBV9 with TRBJ2-1; tentative D call: TRBD2 (6 bases). There are 13 residues in the CDR3. V was pared by 4 bases and J by 12 bases, with 17 bases between. CDR1 is SGDLS, CDR2 YYNGEE, per germline. The CDR3 DNA reads as TGTGCCAGCAGCCCCAATTTAGGGGAGGCGCAGTTCTTC. Translated, it gives CASSPNLGEAQFF.

This rearrangement joins TRBV28 to TRBJ2-7, with 8 bases lining up with TRBD2. CDR3 length: 15 residues. The trim removed 2 bases at V and 5 bases at J, leaving 8 bases unmatched. In germline, CDR1 is MDHEN, CDR2 SYDVKM. CDR3 loop: CASSLPSGGRHEQYF. The CDR3 region has the DNA TGTGCCAGCAGTTTACCCAGCGGGGGCCGTCACGAGCAGTACTTC.

This clone appeared once. Other DNA variants within this sample encode the same CDR3. V usage is TRBV5-1 and J usage is TRBJ2-3, with D perhaps TRBD1 (5 bases). Trimming took 0 bases from V and 4 from J, leaving 6 bases between them. Germline assignment: CDR1 SGHRS and CDR2 YFSETQ. This CDR3 has 13 residues. The CDR3 protein is CASSLGQPDTQYF. As DNA, the CDR3 is TGCGCCAGCAGCTTGGGACAGCCAGATACGCAGTATTTT.

CDR3 DNA: TGTGCCAGCAGCGTAGCGTTTGAGGGGCCAGGAAACACCATATATTTT. Residues: CASSVAFEGPGNTIYF. This chain uses TRBV9 with TRBJ1-3, with D possibly matching TRBD1 (5 bases). CDR1 and CDR2 from the germline V gene are SGDLS and YYNGEE. Trimming cost V 0 bases and J 4 bases, with 14 bases left between them. The CDR3 runs to 16 residues.

This rearrangement joins TRBV11-2 to TRBJ1-3; no reliable D call. This CDR3 region has 13 residues. Germline lookup yields CDR1 SGHAT and CDR2 FQNNGV. Trimming cost V 5 bases and J 3 bases, with 8 bases left between them. The CDR3 DNA follows: TGTGCCAGCAGCATCAAATTTGGAAACACCATATATTTT. Amino acid sequence: CASSIKFGNTIYF.

A note on this clone: The same CDR3 arises from other DNA sequences in this sample as well. The rearrangement uses TRBV2 and TRBJ2-7; D uncertain. Between the trimmed V and J ends, which lost 4 bases and 2 bases, there was a span of 9 bases. CDR1 and CDR2 from the germline V gene are SNHLY and FYNNEI. This CDR3 comprises 13 residues. The CDR3 spells CASSVGGPYEQYF. CDR3 in DNA: TGTGCCAGCAGTGTGGGCGGCCCCTACGAGCAGTACTTC.

This clone has at least ten counts. This chain uses TRBV5-8 with TRBJ2-7, with D unclear. CDR3 length equals 15 residues. V dropped 4 bases and J dropped 2 bases, with 16 bases sitting between them. CDR1 and CDR2 (germline): SGHTS, YDEGEE. The CDR3 DNA follows: TGTGCCAGCAGCAACTTCTTAACGGGCACCTACGAGCAGTACTTC. Protein product: CASSNFLTGTYEQYF. Full variable domain (missing parts from reference TRBV5-8 and TRBJ2-7): EAGVTQSPTHLIKTRGQQATLRCSPISGHTSVYWYQQALGLGLQFLLWYDEGEERNRGNFPPRFSGRQFPNYSSELNVNALELEDSALYLCASSNFLTGTYEQYFGPGTRLTVT.

The rearrangement uses TRBV30 and TRBJ2-3, with 12 nucleotides matching TRBD2. Germline V CDR1 and CDR2: GTSNPN, SVGIG (reference sequence). Trimming cost V 7 bases and J 1 base; bases outside gene matches: 3. The CDR3 has 14 amino acids. The CDR3: CASRTSGGTDTQYF. The CDR3 DNA follows: TGTGCCTCCCGGACTAGCGGGGGCACAGATACGCAGTATTTT.

This clone was picked up one time. The gene calls are TRBV27 and TRBJ2-5, with D unresolved. Germline values: CDR1 MNHEY, CDR2 SMNVEV (reference sequence). CDR3 length: 13 amino acids. V lost 6 bases, J lost 1 base, and 9 bases lay in between. The CDR3 sequence is CASRRDTQETQYF. CDR3 nucleotides: TGTGCCAGCAGGCGAGACACCCAAGAGACCCAGTACTTC.

This chain links TRBV28 with TRBJ1-2; D ambiguous. This CDR3 region has 13 residues. Trimming removed 4 bases at V and 4 bases at J, with 10 bases between. Germline-derived CDR1 and CDR2 are MDHEN and SYDVKM. CDR3: CASSSPEGYGYTF. The CDR3 DNA reads TGTGCCAGCAGTTCCCCGGAGGGCTATGGCTACACCTTC.

CDR3: CASSLTLGTTQETQYF. CDR3 nucleotides: TGCGCCAGCAGCTTGACGCTAGGGACTACCCAAGAGACCCAGTACTTC. V is TRBV5-1 and J is TRBJ2-5, with 7 bases identical to TRBD2. The V gene's germline CDR1 is SGHRS and CDR2 YFSETQ. This CDR3 contains 16 residues. V gave up 1 base and J gave up 1 base; unmatched junction bases: 7.

This chain connects TRBV11-2 to TRBJ2-1; TRBD1 matches 8 bases. The germline V gene encodes CDR1 SGHAT and CDR2 FQNNGV. J gave up 6 bases and V 1 base, and 5 bases lay outside the gene matches. CDR3 size: 15 residues. The CDR3 region has the DNA TGTGCCAGCAGCTTAGGGCAGGGGGCCCTCAATGAGCAGTTCTTC. Its translation: CASSLGQGALNEQFF.

This clone was observed a single time. A junction boundary mismatches the germline segment, possibly from a read error. The same CDR3 can be traced to other DNA sequences in this sample. V usage is TRBV30 and J usage is TRBJ1-1; 10 bases are a match to TRBD1. This CDR3 contains 14 residues. Per germline, CDR1 GTSNPN and CDR2 SVGIG (reference sequence). CDR3 bases: TGTGCTTGGAGGGGACAGGGGTCCAACACTGAAGCTTTCTTT. Its translation: CAWRGQGSNTEAFF.

The chain uses TRBV6-1 and TRBJ1-2, with 7 bases fitting TRBD1. The CDR3 has 14 residues. CDR1 MNHNS and CDR2 SASEGT come from the germline V gene. J was trimmed by 0 bases and V by 7 bases; bases with no gene match: 5. CDR3 loop: CASIRDRANYGYTF. For the CDR3, the DNA is TGTGCCAGCATCCGGGACAGAGCTAACTATGGCTACACCTTC.

V gene TRBV7-6 combines with J gene TRBJ2-1; the D is unclear. V lost 3 bases to trimming and J lost 2 bases, with 8 bases between them. This CDR3 is 14 amino acids long. Germline CDR1 is SGHVS and CDR2 is FNYEAQ. DNA of the CDR3: TGTGCCAGCAGCTTGAACCCGGCCTACAATGAGCAGTTCTTC. It encodes CASSLNPAYNEQFF.

The genes are TRBV28 and TRBJ1-5; D perhaps matches TRBD1 (6 bases). The V and J ends lost 7 bases and 4 bases respectively, with 17 bases between them. CDR3 length: 15 amino acids. Germline-derived CDR1 and CDR2 are MDHEN and SYDVKM. CDR3 protein: CASISLWTANQPQHF. For the CDR3, the DNA is TGTGCCAGCATCTCCTTATGGACAGCGAATCAGCCCCAGCATTTT.

The V call is TRBV18, the J call TRBJ2-3; D is possibly TRBD2 (5 bases). CDR1 is KGHSH, CDR2 LQKENI, per germline. Trimming removed 6 bases from V and 6 bases from J, with 7 bases in between. The length of the CDR3 is 11 residues. CDR3 DNA sequence: TGTGCCAGCTCCACGGGGGATACGCAGTATTTT. Amino acids: CASSTGDTQYF.